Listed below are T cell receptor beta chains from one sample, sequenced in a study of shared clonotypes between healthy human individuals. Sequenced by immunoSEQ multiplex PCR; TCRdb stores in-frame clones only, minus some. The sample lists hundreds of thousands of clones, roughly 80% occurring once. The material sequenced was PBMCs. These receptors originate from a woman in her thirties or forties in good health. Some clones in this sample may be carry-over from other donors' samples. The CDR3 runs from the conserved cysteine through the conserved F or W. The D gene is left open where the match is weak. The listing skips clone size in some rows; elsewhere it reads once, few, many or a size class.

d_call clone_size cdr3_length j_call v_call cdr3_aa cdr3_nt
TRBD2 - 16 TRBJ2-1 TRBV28 CASSLPLAGASGEQFF TGTGCCAGCAGTCTCCCCCTAGCGGGAGCCTCCGGTGAGCAGTTCTTC
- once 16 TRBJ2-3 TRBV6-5 CASSYTRWTNTDTQYF TGTGCCAGCAGTTACACCAGATGGACTAACACAGATACGCAGTATTTT
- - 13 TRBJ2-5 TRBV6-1 CASSEVGGGAWYF -
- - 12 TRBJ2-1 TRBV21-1 CASSSARYEQFF TGTGCCAGCAGCTCAGCGCGCTATGAGCAGTTCTTC
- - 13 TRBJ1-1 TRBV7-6 CASAWRPSTEAFF TGTGCCAGCGCCTGGAGACCGAGCACTGAAGCTTTCTTT
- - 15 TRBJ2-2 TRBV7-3 CASSLNRGGTGELFF TGTGCCAGCAGCTTAAACAGGGGAGGAACCGGGGAGCTGTTTTTT
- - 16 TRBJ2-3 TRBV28 CASSRYPRASADTQYF TGTGCCAGCAGTCGCTACCCGAGAGCCTCTGCAGATACGCAGTATTTT
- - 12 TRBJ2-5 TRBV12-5 CASGLSGETQYF TGTGCTAGTGGTTTAAGCGGGGAGACCCAGTACTTC
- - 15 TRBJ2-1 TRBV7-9 CASSLPVLRPNEQFF TGTGCCAGCAGCTTACCGGTCCTGCGCCCCAATGAGCAGTTCTTC
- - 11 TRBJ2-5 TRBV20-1 CSARAWETQYF TGCAGTGCTAGGGCGTGGGAGACCCAGTACTTC
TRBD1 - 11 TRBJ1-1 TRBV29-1 CSADRDTEAFF TGCAGCGCGGACAGGGATACTGAAGCTTTCTTT
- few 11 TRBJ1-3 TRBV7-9 CASSLRNTIYF TGTGCCAGCAGCTTACGAAACACCATATATTTT
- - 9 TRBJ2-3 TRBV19 CPGEDTQYF TGTCCCGGGGAGGATACGCAGTATTTT
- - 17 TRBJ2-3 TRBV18 CASSPLGWESSTDTQYF TGTGCCAGCTCACCACTGGGATGGGAGTCGAGCACAGATACGCAGTATTTT
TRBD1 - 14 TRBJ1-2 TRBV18 CASSPTGFVEGYTF TGTGCCAGCTCACCGACAGGGTTCGTCGAGGGCTACACCTTC